This TCR beta chain was retrieved from a study of breast tumors, draining lymph nodes, adjacent tissues. Samples came from axillary lymph nodes draining the breast cancer. Findings and caveats of the study: Data fit most tumor T cells coming from lymph node, expanding in tumor. Data only fit, rather than demonstrated, lymph node origin of most tumor T cells. Tumor repertoires ranked between lymph nodes and nontumor tissue in diversity, with V and J gene preferences.

This clonotype was counted many times. Its antigen is not identified. The CDR3 totals 13 residues. Trimming cost V 7 bases and J 3 bases, with 12 bases left between them. Via MiXCR, TCRdb re-called the multiplex PCR reads, giving one row per CDR3 protein. In the table there are roughly 130,000 distinct CDR3 sequences, nearly 20% of which are singletons. Sequenced: axillary lymph node tissue. This TCR derives from a female donor with breast cancer. Some clones in this sample may be carry-over from other donors' samples. The rearrangement links TRBV12-3 or TRBV12-4 to TRBJ2-5, with D perhaps matching TRBD2 (5 bases). In DNA, the CDR3 is TGTGCCAGCACCGTACACGGGAAAGAGACCCAGTACTTC. It encodes CASTVHGKETQYF.